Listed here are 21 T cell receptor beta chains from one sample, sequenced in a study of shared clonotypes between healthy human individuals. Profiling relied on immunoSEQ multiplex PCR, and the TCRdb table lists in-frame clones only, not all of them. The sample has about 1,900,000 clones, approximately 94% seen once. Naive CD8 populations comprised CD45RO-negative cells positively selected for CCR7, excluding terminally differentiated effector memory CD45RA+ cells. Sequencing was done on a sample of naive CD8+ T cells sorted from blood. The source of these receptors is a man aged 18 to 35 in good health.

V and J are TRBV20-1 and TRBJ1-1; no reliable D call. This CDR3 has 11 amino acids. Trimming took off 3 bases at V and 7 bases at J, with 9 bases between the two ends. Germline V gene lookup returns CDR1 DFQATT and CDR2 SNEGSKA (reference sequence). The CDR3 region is CSASPGIEAFF. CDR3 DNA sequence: TGCAGTGCTAGTCCAGGCATTGAAGCTTTCTTT.

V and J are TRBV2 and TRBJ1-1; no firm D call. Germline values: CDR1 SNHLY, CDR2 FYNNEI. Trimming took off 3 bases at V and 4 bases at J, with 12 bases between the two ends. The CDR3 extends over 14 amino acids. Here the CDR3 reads CASSDPEGGTEAFF. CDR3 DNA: TGTGCCAGCAGTGACCCCGAGGGTGGCACTGAAGCTTTCTTT.

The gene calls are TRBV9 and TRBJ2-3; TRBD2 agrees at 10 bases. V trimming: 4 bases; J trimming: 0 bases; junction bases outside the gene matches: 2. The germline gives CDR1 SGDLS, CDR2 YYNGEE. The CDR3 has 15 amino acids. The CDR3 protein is CASSPSGSSTDTQYF. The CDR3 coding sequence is TGTGCCAGCAGCCCTAGCGGGAGTAGCACAGATACGCAGTATTTT.

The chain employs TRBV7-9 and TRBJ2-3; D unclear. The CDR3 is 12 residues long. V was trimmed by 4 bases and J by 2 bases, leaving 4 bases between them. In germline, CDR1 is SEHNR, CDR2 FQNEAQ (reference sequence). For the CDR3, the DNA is TGTGCCAGCAGCTCGTTCACAGATACGCAGTATTTT. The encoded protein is CASSSFTDTQYF.

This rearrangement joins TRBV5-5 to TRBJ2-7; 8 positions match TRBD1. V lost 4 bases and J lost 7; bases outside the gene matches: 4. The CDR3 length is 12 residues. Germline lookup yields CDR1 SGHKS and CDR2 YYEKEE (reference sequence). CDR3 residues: CASSQDRVEQYF. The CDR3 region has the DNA TGTGCCAGCAGCCAGGACAGGGTTGAGCAGTACTTC.

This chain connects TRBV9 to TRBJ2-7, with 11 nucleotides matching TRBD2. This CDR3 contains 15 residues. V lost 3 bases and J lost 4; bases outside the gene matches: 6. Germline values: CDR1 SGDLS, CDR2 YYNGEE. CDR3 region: CASSEGSGGEYEQYF. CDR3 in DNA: TGTGCCAGCAGCGAAGGTAGCGGGGGGGAGTACGAGCAGTACTTC. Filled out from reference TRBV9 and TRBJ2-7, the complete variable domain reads DSGVTQTPKHLITATGQRVTLRCSPRSGDLSVYWYQQSLDQGLQFLIQYYNGEERAKGNILERFSAQQFPDLHSELNLSSLELGDSALYFCASSEGSGGEYEQYFGPGTRLTVT.

This CDR3 is CASSQYGLTGELFF. CDR3 nucleotide sequence: TGTGCCAGCAGCCAATACGGGCTCACCGGGGAGCTGTTTTTT. This chain uses TRBV14 with TRBJ2-2, with D unclear. Germline-derived CDR1 and CDR2 are SGHDN and FVKESK. V was pared by 2 bases and J by 4 bases, with 8 bases between. The CDR3 has 14 amino acids. Supplemented by reference TRBV14 and TRBJ2-2, the full variable domain reads EAGVTQFPSHSVIEKGQTVTLRCDPISGHDNLYWYRRVMGKEIKFLLHFVKESKQDESGMPNNRFLAERTGGTYSTLKVQPAELEDSGVYFCASSQYGLTGELFFGEGSRLTVL.

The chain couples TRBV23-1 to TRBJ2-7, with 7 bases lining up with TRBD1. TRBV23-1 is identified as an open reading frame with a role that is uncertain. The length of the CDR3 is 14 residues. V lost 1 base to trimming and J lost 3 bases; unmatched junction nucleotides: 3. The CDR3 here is CASSQLTGFYEQYF. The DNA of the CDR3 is TGCGCCAGCAGTCAATTGACAGGGTTCTACGAGCAGTACTTC.

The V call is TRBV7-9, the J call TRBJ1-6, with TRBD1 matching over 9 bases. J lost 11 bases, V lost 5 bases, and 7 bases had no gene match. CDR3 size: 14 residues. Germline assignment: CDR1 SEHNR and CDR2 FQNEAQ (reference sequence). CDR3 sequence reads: CASSRRQGETPLHF. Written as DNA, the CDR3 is TGTGCCAGCAGCCGGAGACAGGGGGAGACACCCCTCCACTTT. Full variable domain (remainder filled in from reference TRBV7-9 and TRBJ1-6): DTGVSQNPRHKITKRGQNVTFRCDPISEHNRLYWYRQTLGQGPEFLTYFQNEAQLEKSRLLSDRFSAERPKGSFSTLEIQRTEQGDSAMYLCASSRRQGETPLHFGNGTRLTVT.

The CDR3 DNA reads as TGTGCCAGCAGTGAAAAGGCGGGAAGGACAAATCAGCCCCAGCATTTT. Its protein is CASSEKAGRTNQPQHF. The gene calls are TRBV2 and TRBJ1-5; TRBD1 is a possible D gene (5 bases). CDR3 size: 16 residues. V lost 2 bases, J lost 4 bases, and 15 bases lay in between. Germline CDR1 reads SNHLY; CDR2 reads FYNNEI.

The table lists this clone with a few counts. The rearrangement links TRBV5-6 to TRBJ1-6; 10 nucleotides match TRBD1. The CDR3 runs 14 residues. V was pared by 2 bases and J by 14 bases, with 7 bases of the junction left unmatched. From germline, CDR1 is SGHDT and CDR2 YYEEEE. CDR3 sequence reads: CASSFDRGPFTLHF. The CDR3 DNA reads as TGTGCCAGCAGCTTCGACAGGGGGCCGTTCACCCTCCACTTT.

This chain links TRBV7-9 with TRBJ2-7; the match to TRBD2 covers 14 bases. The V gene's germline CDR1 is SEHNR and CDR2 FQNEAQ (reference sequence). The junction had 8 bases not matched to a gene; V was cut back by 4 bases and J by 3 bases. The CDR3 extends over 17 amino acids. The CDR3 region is CASSSGLAGEGYYEQYF. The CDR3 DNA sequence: TGTGCCAGCAGCTCGGGACTAGCGGGAGAGGGTTACTACGAGCAGTACTTC. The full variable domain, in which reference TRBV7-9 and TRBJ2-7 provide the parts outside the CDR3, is DTGVSQNPRHKITKRGQNVTFRCDPISEHNRLYWYRQTLGQGPEFLTYFQNEAQLEKSRLLSDRFSAERPKGSFSTLEIQRTEQGDSAMYLCASSSGLAGEGYYEQYFGPGTRLTVT.

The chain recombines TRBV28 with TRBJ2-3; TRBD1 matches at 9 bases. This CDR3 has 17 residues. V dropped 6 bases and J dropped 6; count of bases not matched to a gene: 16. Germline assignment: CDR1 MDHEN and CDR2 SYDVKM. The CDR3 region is CASSRTRTGEEADTQYF. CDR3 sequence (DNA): TGTGCCAGCAGCAGAACCCGGACAGGGGAAGAAGCGGATACGCAGTATTTT. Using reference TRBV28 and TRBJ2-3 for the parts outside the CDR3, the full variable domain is DVKVTQSSRYLVKRTGEKVFLECVQDMDHENMFWYRQDPGLGLRLIYFSYDVKMKEKGDIPEGYSVSREKKERFSLILESASTNQTSMYLCASSRTRTGEEADTQYFGPGTRLTVL.

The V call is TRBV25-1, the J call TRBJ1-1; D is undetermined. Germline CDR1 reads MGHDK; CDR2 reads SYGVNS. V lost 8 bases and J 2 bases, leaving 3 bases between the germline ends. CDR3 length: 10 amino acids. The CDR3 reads CASRNTEAFF. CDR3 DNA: TGTGCCAGCCGAAACACTGAAGCTTTCTTT.

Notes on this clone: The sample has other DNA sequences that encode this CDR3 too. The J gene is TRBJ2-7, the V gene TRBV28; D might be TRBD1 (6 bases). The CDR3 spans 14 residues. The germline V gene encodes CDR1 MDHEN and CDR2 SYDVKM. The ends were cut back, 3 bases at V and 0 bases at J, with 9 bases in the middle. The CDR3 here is CASSLGASSYEQYF. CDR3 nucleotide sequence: TGTGCCAGCAGTTTGGGGGCAAGCTCCTACGAGCAGTACTTC.

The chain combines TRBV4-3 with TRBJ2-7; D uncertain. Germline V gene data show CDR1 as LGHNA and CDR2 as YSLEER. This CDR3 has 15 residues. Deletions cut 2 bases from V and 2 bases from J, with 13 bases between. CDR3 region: CASSQYSGPAYEQYF. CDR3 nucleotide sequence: TGCGCCAGCAGCCAATATTCCGGGCCGGCCTACGAGCAGTACTTC.

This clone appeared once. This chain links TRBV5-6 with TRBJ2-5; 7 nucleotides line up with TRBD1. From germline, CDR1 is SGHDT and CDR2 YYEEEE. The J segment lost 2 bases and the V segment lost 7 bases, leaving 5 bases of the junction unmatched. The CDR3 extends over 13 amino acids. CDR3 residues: CASRGDRQETQYF. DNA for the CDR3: TGTGCCAGCCGTGGGGACAGACAAGAGACCCAGTACTTC.

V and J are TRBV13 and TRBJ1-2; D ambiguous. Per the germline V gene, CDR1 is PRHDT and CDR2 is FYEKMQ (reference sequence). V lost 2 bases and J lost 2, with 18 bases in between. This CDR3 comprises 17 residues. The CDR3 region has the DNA TGTGCCAGCAGCTTAAATTCCAGGTTTGACGGGAACTATGGCTACACCTTC. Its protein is CASSLNSRFDGNYGYTF.

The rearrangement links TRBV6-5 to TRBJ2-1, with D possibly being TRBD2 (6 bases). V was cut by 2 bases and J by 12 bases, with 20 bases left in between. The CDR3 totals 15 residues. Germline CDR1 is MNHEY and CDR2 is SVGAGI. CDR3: CASSYGHGGGWGQFF. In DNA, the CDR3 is TGTGCCAGCAGTTACGGGCACGGTGGAGGGTGGGGGCAGTTCTTC.

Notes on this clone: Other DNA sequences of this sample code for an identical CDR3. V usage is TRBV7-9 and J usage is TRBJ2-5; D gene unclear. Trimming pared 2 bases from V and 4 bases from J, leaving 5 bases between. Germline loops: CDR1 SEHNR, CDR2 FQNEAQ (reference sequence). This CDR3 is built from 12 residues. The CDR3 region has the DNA TGTGCCAGCAGCTTACCCCCAGAGACCCAGTACTTC. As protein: CASSLPPETQYF.

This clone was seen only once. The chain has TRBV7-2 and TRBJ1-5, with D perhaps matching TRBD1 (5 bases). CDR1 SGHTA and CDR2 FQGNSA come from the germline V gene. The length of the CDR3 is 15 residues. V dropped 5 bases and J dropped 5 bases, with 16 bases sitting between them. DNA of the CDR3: TGTGCCAGCAGCCTAGGGACCTATGGGCATCAGCCCCAGCATTTT. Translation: CASSLGTYGHQPQHF.